The subject of this entry is one T cell receptor (beta chain). This clone was recorded once. Its antigen is still unknown. No per-base quality is available; no much larger clone lies one base away. This entry comes from a study of shared clonotypes between healthy human individuals (TCRdb year 2020). General notes on the study: The cohort comprised two women and three men aged 18 to 49 years. For each donor, CD4 naive and CD4 memory were each given three plates, CD8 naive was given two plates, and CD8 memory was given one plate. The study deeply sequenced blood TCR repertoires of several healthy adults to estimate repertoire size and the extent of clonotype sharing between individuals. To increase sequencing depth and limit assay-specific biases, different laboratories used diverse techniques to prepare libraries and sequence TCR repertoires. Between about 0.85 and 8.9 billion PBMCs per donor were obtained by leukapheresis. Summary of the overall study and its limitations: Sampling was restricted to blood, and TCR repertoires in tissue are likely to differ from TCR repertoires in blood. Across a handful of donors, roughly 5% of naive CD4, roughly 3.5% of naive CD8, under 2.5% of memory CD4, and under 0.45% of memory CD8 clonotypes were shared. Larger estimated clonotype richness was generally found for naive subsets than for memory subsets. Compared with non-shared clonotypes, the clonotypes found in all four sorted-subset donors had higher generation probabilities. The small number of donors limited the genetic and exposure-history diversity represented. Incomplete sequencing was indicated by rarefaction of sorted-subset datasets, despite the large sequencing depth. Pairwise subsampling led to the expectation that sequencing depth would affect the degree of clonotype sharing among donors.

TCR CDR3 regions were amplified from genomic DNA by multiplex PCR using the deep immunoSEQ assay. Extracted genomic DNA from each cell subset was spread evenly across all wells of several immunoSEQ 96-well plates, with each plate serving as a replicate. For sorted subsets, about 210 ng of genomic DNA, equivalent to some 30,000 T cell genomes, went into each replicate PCR. Purified libraries were quantified with a Qubit 3.0 fluorometer, sized on a Bioanalyzer 2100, and re-quantified with the KAPA Library Quantification kit. Every immunoSEQ 96-well plate was sequenced on a separate single-read 150-cycle Illumina NextSeq 550 flow cell. The original pipeline was this. Because the immunoSEQ output included only junctional sequences and no quality scores, the filtering could not be the same as the filtering used for full-length reads. Sequences were annotated with PyIR, a Python wrapper for IgBLAST v1.9, and V/J genes and CDR3 were assigned using IMGT germline references. Reads with weak V/J assignments (E-value above 1e-6), missing CDR3, stop codons, out-of-frame junctions, or ambiguous translated residues were removed. V3J clonotypes were defined as sequences sharing an identical inferred V gene, J gene, and CDR3 amino acid sequence. Percentage overlap between repertoires was computed as shared unique clonotypes divided by the size of the smaller repertoire. RTK rarefaction, the Chao1 estimator, and Recon v2.1 estimates of unobserved clonotypes were used to assess repertoire richness. For all TCRbeta clonotypes obtained by the gDNA method from a few donors, generation probabilities were computed with OLGA. TCRdb carries this immuneACCESS record with in-frame sequences only. Its versions omit some clonotypes, under half of them owing to an unresolved V gene in the studies checked, with the rest unexplained. From that table come the V and J calls and clone size; the DNA was used to work out D and trimming. The table for this sample lists a few million clones; 95% of them were counted only once. Around 0.13% of the sample goes to the ten largest clones.

Healthy HIV-negative adults with no recently reported acute infections or vaccinations were included as donors. Every donor was a Caucasian adult living in Nashville, Tennessee, USA. CD4+ T cells were enriched through magnetic negative selection, after which naive cells were positively selected on CD45RA and the remaining negative fraction served as the memory subset. After blood collection by leukapheresis, PBMCs were isolated using Ficoll-Histopaque density gradient centrifugation and then cryopreserved in the vapor phase of liquid nitrogen. Analytical flow cytometry was used to check the purity and quantity of each magnetically sorted T cell population. From each sorted fraction, genomic DNA was isolated and quantified by UV absorbance on a Nanodrop 2000c. The sample consisted of naive CD4+ T cells sorted from blood. Taken with the paper, the label for cell subset or site translates to: CD45RA+ positively selected. This receptor was identified in a man between 18 and 29 years old in good health.

The sequenced DNA is TGTGCCAGCAGCTTAGGCAGGGGGCCAAGTAATTCACCCCTCCACTTT. This is translated as CASSLGRGPSNSPLHF. This sequence uses TRBV7-6 and TRBJ1-6; 8 of the junction bases match TRBD1. The CDR3 numbers 16 residues from cysteine through phenylalanine. The read is trimmed to its CDR3 DNA, 48 bases read in frame from base 1. Trimming takes 1 base off V and 6 bases off J; junction bases not matched to a gene: 5. The germline V gene encodes CDR1 SGHVS and CDR2 FNYEAQ. The full variable domain, completed from the reference TRBV7-6 and TRBJ1-6 proteins outside the CDR3, reads GAGVSQSPRYKVTKRGQDVALRCDPISGHVSLYWYRQALGQGPEFLTYFNYEAQQDKSGLPNDRFSAERPEGSISTLTIQRTEQRDSAMYRCASSLGRGPSNSPLHFGNGTRLTVT.